The entry that follows covers one T cell receptor (beta chain) sequence. Its antigen is as yet unknown. This specimen comes from a study of OX40 agonist ivuxolimab in advanced cancers. Findings and limits, study-wide: Researchers report that CD8+ T cells had, on average, more expanded clones than CD4+.

Produced via immunoSEQ multiplex PCR; TCRdb's table is partial and in-frame only. The sample consists of tens of thousands of clones, roughly 89% of them appearing once. The CDR3 length is 13 residues. V lost 2 bases and J lost 0, with 4 bases in between. CDR1 is SGHTA and CDR2 is FQGTGA in the germline V gene. The TCR comes from an adult with an advanced solid tumor such as melanoma, head and neck, liver or kidney cancer. The chain joins TRBV7-3 to TRBJ2-5; D call uncertain. The sample was CD4+ or CD8+ T cells sorted from blood, taken in a trial of the OX40 agonist ivuxolimab. The CDR3: CASSLLHQETQYF. CDR3 DNA: TGTGCCAGCAGCTTACTCCACCAAGAGACCCAGTACTTC.